This T cell receptor (beta chain) was sequenced in a study of blood T cell repertoires in COVID-19. Overall study: The study drew acute and convalescent COVID-19 samples from the United States, Italy and Spain. From T cells, B-cell-depleted T cells, or PBMCs came the material, which was cDNA or gDNA.

Under the authors' procedure: Estimated nucleated cell counts came from reference gene primer amplification. The table came from immunoSEQ multiplex PCR; TCRdb's copy has only in-frame clones and leaves some out. D and trimming come from the DNA, and the V and J calls and clone size come from that table. The data hold over 100,000 clones, with around 89% observed a single time. Followed longitudinally, the Seattle patients had been enrolled during active infection. The CDR3 sequence is 15 residues long. V lost 6 bases and J lost 3; bases outside the gene matches: 9. The V gene's germline CDR1 is SQVTM and CDR2 ANQGSEA.

This sequence joins TRBV29-1 and TRBJ2-2, with TRBD1 matching over 8 bases. This sequence was found in a man in his sixties with COVID-19, enrolled during active disease. Source material: peripheral blood. In nucleotides, the CDR3 is TGCAGCGTCGAGGGGGGACAGGAATACACCGGGGAGCTGTTTTTT. Amino acid sequence: CSVEGGQEYTGELFF.